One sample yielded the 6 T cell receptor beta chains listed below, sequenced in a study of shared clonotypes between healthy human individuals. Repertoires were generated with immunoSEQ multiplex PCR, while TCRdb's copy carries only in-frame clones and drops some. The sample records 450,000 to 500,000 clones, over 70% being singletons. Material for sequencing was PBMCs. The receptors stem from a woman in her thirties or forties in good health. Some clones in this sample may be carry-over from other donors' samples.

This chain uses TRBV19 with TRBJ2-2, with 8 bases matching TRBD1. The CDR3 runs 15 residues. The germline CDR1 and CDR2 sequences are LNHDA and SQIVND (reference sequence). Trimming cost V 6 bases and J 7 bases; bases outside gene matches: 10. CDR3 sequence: CASSHLDRDSGELFF. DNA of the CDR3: TGTGCCAGTAGCCACCTGGACAGGGATAGCGGGGAGCTGTTTTTT.

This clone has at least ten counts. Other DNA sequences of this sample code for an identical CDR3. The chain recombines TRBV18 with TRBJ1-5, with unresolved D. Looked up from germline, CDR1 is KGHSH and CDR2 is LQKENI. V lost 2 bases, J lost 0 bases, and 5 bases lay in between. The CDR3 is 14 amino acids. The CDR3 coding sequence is TGTGCCAGCTCACCAGGGAATAGCAATCAGCCCCAGCATTTT. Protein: CASSPGNSNQPQHF.

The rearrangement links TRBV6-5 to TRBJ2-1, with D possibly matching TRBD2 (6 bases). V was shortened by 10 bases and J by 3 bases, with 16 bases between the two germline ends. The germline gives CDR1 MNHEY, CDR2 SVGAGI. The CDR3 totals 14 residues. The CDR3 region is CATAGRDHYNEQFF. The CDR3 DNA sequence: TGTGCCACCGCGGGGCGGGACCACTACAATGAGCAGTTCTTC.

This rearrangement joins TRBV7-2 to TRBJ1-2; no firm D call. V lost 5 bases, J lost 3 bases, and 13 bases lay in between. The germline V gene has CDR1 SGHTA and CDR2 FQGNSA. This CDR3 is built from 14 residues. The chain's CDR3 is CASSPQGPDYGYTF. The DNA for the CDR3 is TGTGCCAGCAGCCCCCAAGGACCAGACTATGGCTACACCTTC.

The CDR3 nucleotides are TGTGCCACCCTTCGCTTAGGACAGATTCTTAACTATGGCTACACCTTC. Translated, it gives CATLRLGQILNYGYTF. This chain connects TRBV28 to TRBJ1-2, with D possibly matching TRBD1 (6 bases). This CDR3 spans 16 amino acids. The V end was cut by 10 bases, the J end by 1 base, with 22 bases between. The germline V gene encodes CDR1 MDHEN and CDR2 SYDVKM.

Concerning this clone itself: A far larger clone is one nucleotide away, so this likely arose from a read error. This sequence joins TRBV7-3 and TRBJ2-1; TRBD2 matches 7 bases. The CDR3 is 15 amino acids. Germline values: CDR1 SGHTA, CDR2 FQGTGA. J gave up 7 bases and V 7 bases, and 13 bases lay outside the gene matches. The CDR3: CASNPSGQDVNEQFF. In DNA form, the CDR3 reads TGTGCCAGCAACCCTAGCGGCCAAGACGTTAATGAGCAGTTCTTC.